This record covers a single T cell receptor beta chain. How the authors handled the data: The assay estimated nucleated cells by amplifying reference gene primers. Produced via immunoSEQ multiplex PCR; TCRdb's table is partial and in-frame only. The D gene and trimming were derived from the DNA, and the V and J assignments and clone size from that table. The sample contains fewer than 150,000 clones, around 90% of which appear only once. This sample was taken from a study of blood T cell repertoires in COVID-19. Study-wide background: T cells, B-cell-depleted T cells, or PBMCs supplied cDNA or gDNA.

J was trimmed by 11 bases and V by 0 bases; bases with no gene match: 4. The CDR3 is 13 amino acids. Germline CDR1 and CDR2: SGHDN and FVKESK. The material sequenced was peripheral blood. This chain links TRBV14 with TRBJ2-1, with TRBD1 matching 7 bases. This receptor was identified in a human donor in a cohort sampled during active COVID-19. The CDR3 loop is CASSQERGQKQFF. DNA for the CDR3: TGTGCCAGCAGCCAAGAAAGGGGGCAGAAGCAGTTCTTC.